These 14 T cell receptor beta chains were all obtained from the same sample, sequenced in a study of cytomegalovirus exposure and HLA in healthy donors. PCR primers comprised 60 Vbeta and 13 Jbeta primers. The assay was immunoSEQ multiplex PCR, and TCRdb's table has in-frame clones only and misses some. The sample lists 180,000 or so clones, around 68% seen once, with 2.5% to 3% in the top ten. The sequencing sample was made of PBMCs. The receptors were sampled from a man aged 35-49 years in good health and CMV-seronegative.

This clone was counted a few times. The chain employs TRBV2 and TRBJ2-7; D may be TRBD2 (6 bases). The CDR3 runs to 13 residues. Germline values: CDR1 SNHLY, CDR2 FYNNEI. The V gene lost 4 bases and the J gene lost 2 bases, with 9 bases spanning the gap. This CDR3 is CASSGLGTYEQYF. Written as DNA, the CDR3 is TGTGCCAGCAGTGGACTAGGAACCTACGAGCAGTACTTC.

This clone was detected a few times. The gene calls are TRBV20-1 and TRBJ2-5; no definite D call. Trimming stripped 4 bases from V and 1 base from J, with 4 bases between. This CDR3 has 11 residues. Germline CDR1 and CDR2: DFQATT and SNEGSKA (reference sequence). CDR3 loop: CSANTQETQYF. In DNA form, the CDR3 reads TGCAGTGCTAACACCCAAGAGACCCAGTACTTC.

This clone was observed a few times. Other DNA sequences of this sample code for an identical CDR3. CDR3 loop: CASSVREDPGNTIYF. DNA of the CDR3: TGTGCCAGCAGCGTCAGGGAAGACCCTGGAAACACCATATATTTT. This sequence joins TRBV9 and TRBJ1-3; possible D gene TRBD1, 5 bases. V gave up 2 bases and J gave up 2 bases, with 11 bases separating them. The length of the CDR3 is 15 residues. Germline CDR1 SGDLS, CDR2 YYNGEE.

This rearrangement joins TRBV21-1 to TRBJ1-2; TRBD1, the D gene given by the table, was not confirmed from the DNA. TRBV21-1 is tagged as a pseudogene. The CDR3 totals 16 residues. CDR3: CASSKSLQGVLYGYTF. The CDR3 coding sequence is TGTGCCAGCAGCAAAAGTCTACAGGGAGTGCTCTATGGCTACACCTTC.

This clone showed up just a few times. The V and J genes are TRBV5-6 and TRBJ2-3; 10 bases map to TRBD2. From germline, CDR1 is SGHDT and CDR2 YYEEEE. J gave up 6 bases and V 0 bases, and 4 bases lay outside the gene matches. The CDR3 loop spans 15 amino acids. CDR3 sequence (DNA): TGTGCCAGCAGCTTGGGACTAGCGGGTTCTGATACGCAGTATTTT. Protein: CASSLGLAGSDTQYF.

This clone was found a few times. The chain has TRBV6-5 and TRBJ1-2; 7 positions agree with TRBD1. The CDR3 is made up of 13 amino acids. V gave up 2 bases and J gave up 4 bases; unmatched junction bases: 1. The germline V gene has CDR1 MNHEY and CDR2 SVGAGI. This chain's CDR3 is CASSYGQAYGYTF. The CDR3 nucleotides read TGTGCCAGCAGTTACGGACAGGCCTATGGCTACACCTTC.

The chain links TRBV10-1 to TRBJ2-2, with 10 bases aligning to TRBD2. The V and J ends lost 5 bases and 3 bases, in that order; junction bases with no gene match: 6. CDR3 length: 16 amino acids. Germline V gives CDR1 WNHNN, CDR2 SYGVQD (reference sequence). The CDR3 loop reads CASSRSGRADTGELFF. The CDR3 DNA reads TGCGCCAGCAGTCGGAGCGGGAGGGCCGACACCGGGGAGCTGTTTTTT.

The gene calls are TRBV29-1 and TRBJ2-7; the match to TRBD1 covers 7 bases. The CDR3 consists of 13 residues. CDR1 SQVTM and CDR2 ANQGSEA come from the germline V gene. J was trimmed by 2 bases and V by 4 bases; bases with no gene match: 5. This CDR3 is CSVAATGTYEQYF. CDR3 in DNA: TGCAGCGTTGCCGCGACAGGGACCTACGAGCAGTACTTC.

V and J are TRBV30 and TRBJ2-2, with 8 bases lining up with TRBD2. The CDR3 consists of 15 residues. Germline V CDR1 and CDR2: GTSNPN, SVGIG (reference sequence). The trim removed 4 bases at V and 1 base at J, leaving 5 bases unmatched. DNA of the CDR3: TGTGCCTGGACGGGACGGGGGGGGAACACCGGGGAGCTGTTTTTT. Protein: CAWTGRGGNTGELFF.

This chain uses TRBV7-3 with TRBJ2-5, with TRBD2 matching 7 bases. CDR1 and CDR2 (germline): SGHTA, FQGTGA. Losses at the gene ends were 1 base for V and 5 bases for J; bases not matched to a gene: 7. There are 15 residues in the CDR3. Written as DNA, the CDR3 is TGTGCCAGCAGCTTAAAAGGCTTTAGCGGGGAGACCCAGTACTTC. Amino acids: CASSLKGFSGETQYF.

The chain joins TRBV2 to TRBJ2-3; TRBD2 matches at 15 bases. V trimming: 8 bases; J trimming: 7 bases; junction bases outside the gene matches: 7. The length of the CDR3 is 15 residues. Looked up from germline, CDR1 is SNHLY and CDR2 is FYNNEI. The CDR3 sequence is CASLRGLAGGNTQYF. DNA of the CDR3: TGTGCCAGCCTAAGGGGACTAGCGGGAGGTAATACGCAGTATTTT.

The chain uses TRBV18 and TRBJ2-7; the match to TRBD1 covers 7 bases. Germline CDR1 and CDR2: KGHSH and LQKENI. This CDR3 is built from 15 residues. J gave up 1 base and V 5 bases, and 8 bases lay outside the gene matches. In DNA, the CDR3 is TGTGCCAGCTCAATAACCGAGGGGGCGTCCTACGAGCAGTACTTC. This gives the protein CASSITEGASYEQYF.

This chain joins TRBV5-4 and TRBJ1-2; D uncertain. V was trimmed by 0 bases and J by 6 bases, leaving 3 bases between them. The length of the CDR3 is 11 residues. Per the germline V gene, CDR1 is SGHNT and CDR2 is YYREEE (reference sequence). The CDR3 DNA is TGTGCCAGCAGCTTGGCCAATGGCTACACCTTC. It codes for CASSLANGYTF.

This clone was recorded a few times. The chain is built from TRBV4-1 and TRBJ1-1; TRBD1 matches at 10 bases. V gave up 2 bases and J gave up 5 bases; unmatched junction bases: 14. The germline V gene encodes CDR1 MGHRA and CDR2 YSYEKL. CDR3 length: 18 residues. The CDR3 nucleotides are TGCGCCAGCAGCCAATACGCCGGGACAGGGGCTGGCGGGACTGAAGCTTTCTTT. It is translated as CASSQYAGTGAGGTEAFF.